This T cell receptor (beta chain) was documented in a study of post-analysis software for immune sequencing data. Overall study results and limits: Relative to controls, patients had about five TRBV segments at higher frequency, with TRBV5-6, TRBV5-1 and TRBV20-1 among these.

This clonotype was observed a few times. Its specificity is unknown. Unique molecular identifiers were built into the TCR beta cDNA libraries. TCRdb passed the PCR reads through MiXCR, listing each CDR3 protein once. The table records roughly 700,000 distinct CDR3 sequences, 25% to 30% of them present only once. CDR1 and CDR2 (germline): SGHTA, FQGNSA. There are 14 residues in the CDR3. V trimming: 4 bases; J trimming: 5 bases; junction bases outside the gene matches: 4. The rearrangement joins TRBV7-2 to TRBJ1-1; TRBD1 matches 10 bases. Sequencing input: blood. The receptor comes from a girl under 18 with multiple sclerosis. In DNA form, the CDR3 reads TGTGCCAGCAGCTCCCGGGACAGGGGTACTGAAGCTTTCTTT. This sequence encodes CASSSRDRGTEAFF.